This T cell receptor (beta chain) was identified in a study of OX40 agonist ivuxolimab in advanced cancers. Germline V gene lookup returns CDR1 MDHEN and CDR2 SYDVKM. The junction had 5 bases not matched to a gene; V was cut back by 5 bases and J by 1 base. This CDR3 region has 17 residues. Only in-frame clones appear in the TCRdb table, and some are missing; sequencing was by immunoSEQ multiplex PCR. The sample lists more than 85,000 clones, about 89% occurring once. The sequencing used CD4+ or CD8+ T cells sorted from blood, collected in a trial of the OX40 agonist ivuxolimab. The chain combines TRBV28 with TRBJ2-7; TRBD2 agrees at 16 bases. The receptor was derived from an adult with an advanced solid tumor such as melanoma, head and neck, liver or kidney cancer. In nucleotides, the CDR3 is TGTGCCAGCAGTCCTGGGACTAGCGGGAGGGTTTCCTACGAGCAGTACTTC. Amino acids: CASSPGTSGRVSYEQYF.